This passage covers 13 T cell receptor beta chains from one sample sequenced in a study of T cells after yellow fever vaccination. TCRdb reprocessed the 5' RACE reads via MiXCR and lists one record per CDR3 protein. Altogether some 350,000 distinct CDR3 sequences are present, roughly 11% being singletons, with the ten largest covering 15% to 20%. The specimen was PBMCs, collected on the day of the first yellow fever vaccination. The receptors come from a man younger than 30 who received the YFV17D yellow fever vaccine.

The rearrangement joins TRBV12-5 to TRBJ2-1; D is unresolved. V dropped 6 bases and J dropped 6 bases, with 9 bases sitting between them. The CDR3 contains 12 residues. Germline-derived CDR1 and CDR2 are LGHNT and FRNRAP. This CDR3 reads CASGRILNEQFF. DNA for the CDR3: TGTGCTAGTGGCCGAATTCTCAATGAGCAGTTCTTC.

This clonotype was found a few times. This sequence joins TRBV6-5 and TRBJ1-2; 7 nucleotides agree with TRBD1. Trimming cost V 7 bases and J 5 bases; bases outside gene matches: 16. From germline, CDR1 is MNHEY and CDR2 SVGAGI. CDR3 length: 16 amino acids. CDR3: CASTFTGQTLVYGYTF. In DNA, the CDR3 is TGTGCCAGCACTTTCACGGGACAGACCCTTGTTTATGGCTACACCTTC.

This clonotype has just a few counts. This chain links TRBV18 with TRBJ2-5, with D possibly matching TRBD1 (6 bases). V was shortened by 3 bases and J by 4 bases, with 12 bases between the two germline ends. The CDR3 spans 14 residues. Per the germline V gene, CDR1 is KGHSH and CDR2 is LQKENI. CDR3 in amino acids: CASSPTGSTETQYF. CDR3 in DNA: TGTGCCAGCTCACCTACAGGGTCCACAGAGACCCAGTACTTC.

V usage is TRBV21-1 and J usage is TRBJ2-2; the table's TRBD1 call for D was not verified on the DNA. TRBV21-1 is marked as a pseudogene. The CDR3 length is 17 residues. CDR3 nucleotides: TGTGCCAGCAGTAAAACCGGGGGACACCCGAACACCGGGGAGCTGTTTTTT. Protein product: CASSKTGGHPNTGELFF.

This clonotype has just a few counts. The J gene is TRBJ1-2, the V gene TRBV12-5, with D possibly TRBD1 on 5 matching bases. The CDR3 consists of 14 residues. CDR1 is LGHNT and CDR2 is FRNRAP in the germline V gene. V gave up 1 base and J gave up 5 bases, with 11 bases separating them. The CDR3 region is CASGLGRETYGYTF. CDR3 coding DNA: TGTGCTAGTGGTTTGGGCAGGGAAACATATGGCTACACCTTC.

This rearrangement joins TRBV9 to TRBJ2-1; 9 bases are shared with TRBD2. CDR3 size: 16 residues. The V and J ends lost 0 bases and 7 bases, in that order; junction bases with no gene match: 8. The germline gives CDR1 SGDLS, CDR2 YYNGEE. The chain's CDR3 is CASSVAGRGGLNEQFF. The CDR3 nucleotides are TGTGCCAGCAGCGTAGCGGGGCGGGGGGGCCTTAATGAGCAGTTCTTC.

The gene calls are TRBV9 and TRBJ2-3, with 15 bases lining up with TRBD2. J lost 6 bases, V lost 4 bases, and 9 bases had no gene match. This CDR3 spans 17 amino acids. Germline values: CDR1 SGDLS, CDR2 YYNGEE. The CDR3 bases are TGTGCCAGCAGCACCCGCGGGACTAGCGGGGGGCGGGATACGCAGTATTTT. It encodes CASSTRGTSGGRDTQYF.

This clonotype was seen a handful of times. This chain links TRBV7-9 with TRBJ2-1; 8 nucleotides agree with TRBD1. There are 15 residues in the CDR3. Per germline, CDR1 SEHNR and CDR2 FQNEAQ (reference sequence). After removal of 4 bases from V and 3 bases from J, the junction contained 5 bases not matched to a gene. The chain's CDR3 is CASSSSGGLYNEQFF. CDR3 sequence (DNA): TGTGCCAGCAGCTCCTCAGGGGGCCTCTACAATGAGCAGTTCTTC.

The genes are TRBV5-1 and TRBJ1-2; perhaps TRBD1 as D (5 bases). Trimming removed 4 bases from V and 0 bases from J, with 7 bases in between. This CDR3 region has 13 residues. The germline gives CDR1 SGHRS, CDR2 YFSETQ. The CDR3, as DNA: TGCGCCAGCAGCGACAGAGCTAACTATGGCTACACCTTC. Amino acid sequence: CASSDRANYGYTF.

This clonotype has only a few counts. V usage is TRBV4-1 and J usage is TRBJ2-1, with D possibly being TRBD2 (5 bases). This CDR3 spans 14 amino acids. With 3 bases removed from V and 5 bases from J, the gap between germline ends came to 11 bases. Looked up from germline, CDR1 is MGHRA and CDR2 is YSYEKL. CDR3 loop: CASSHPPADNEQFF. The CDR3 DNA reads TGCGCCAGCAGCCACCCGCCAGCGGACAATGAGCAGTTCTTC.

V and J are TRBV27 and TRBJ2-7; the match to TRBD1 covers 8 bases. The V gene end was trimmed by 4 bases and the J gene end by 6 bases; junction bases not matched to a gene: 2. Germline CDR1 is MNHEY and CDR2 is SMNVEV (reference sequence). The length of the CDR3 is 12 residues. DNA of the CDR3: TGTGCCAGCAGTTACAGGGGGAGCGAGCAGTACTTC. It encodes CASSYRGSEQYF.

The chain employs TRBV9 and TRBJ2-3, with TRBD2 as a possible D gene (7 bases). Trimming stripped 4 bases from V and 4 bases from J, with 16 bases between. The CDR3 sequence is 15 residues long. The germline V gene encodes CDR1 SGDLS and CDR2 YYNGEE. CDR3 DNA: TGTGCCAGCAGCCCGAGGGAGGGGGTTGCAGATACGCAGTATTTT. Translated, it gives CASSPREGVADTQYF.

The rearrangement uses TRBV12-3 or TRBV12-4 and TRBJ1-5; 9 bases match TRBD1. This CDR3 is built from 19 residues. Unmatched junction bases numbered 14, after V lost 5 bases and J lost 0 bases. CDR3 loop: CASSHKNGQGRYSNQPQHF. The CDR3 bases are TGTGCCAGCAGTCACAAAAACGGACAGGGGAGATATAGCAATCAGCCCCAGCATTTT.